The 7 T cell receptor beta chains below were found in one sample sequenced in a study of blood T cell repertoires in COVID-19 (dated by TCRdb to the early 2020s). Receptor amplification or capture employed the immunoSEQ multiplex PCR assay. The source is immuneACCESS, and TCRdb retained only in-frame sequences with V and J called. Part of the clones is not carried over; for the studies checked, unresolved V genes explain less than half of this, and the remainder is unexplained. Recorded for this sample are 200,000 to 250,000 clones; 83% of them occurred a single time. Of the sample, less than 4% is held by the ten largest clones. Input material: PBMCs or T cells enriched from blood (not recorded which). These receptors all come from a middle-aged woman who had been exposed to COVID-19.

J is TRBJ1-2 and V is TRBV6-6, with a possible D match to TRBD1 (5 bases). The CDR3 contains 13 residues. V lost 4 bases and J lost 5, with 11 bases in between. CDR1 and CDR2 (germline): MNHNY, SVGAGI (reference sequence). CDR3 in amino acids: CASSLTGDYGYTF. CDR3 DNA sequence: TGTGCCAGCAGTTTAACAGGAGATTATGGCTACACCTTC.

The genes are TRBV19 and TRBJ1-1; possibly TRBD1 for D (5 bases). The V end lost 6 bases, the J end lost 0 bases, and 8 bases lay between the germline ends. Germline loops: CDR1 LNHDA, CDR2 SQIVND (reference sequence). CDR3 size: 13 residues. The CDR3 sequence: CASSAGVNTEAFF. As DNA, the CDR3 is TGTGCCAGTAGCGCGGGGGTGAACACTGAAGCTTTCTTT.

A single count supports this clone. V usage is TRBV5-1 and J usage is TRBJ1-4; possible D gene TRBD1, 6 bases. The length of the CDR3 is 15 residues. The germline gives CDR1 SGHRS, CDR2 YFSETQ. The V and J ends lost 4 bases and 4 bases respectively, with 14 bases between them. This CDR3 is CASSVTDSLNEKLFF. In DNA form, the CDR3 reads TGCGCCAGCAGCGTTACGGACAGCCTTAATGAAAAACTGTTTTTT.

The V call is TRBV5-1, the J call TRBJ2-7, with 9 bases identical to TRBD1. The CDR3 runs to 14 residues. From germline, CDR1 is SGHRS and CDR2 YFSETQ. J lost 7 bases, V lost 4 bases, and 9 bases had no gene match. Here the CDR3 DNA reads TGCGCCAGCAGCCCGGGACAGGGATATAGGGAGCAGTACTTC. Protein: CASSPGQGYREQYF. Together with reference TRBV5-1 and TRBJ2-7, the CDR3 gives the full variable domain: KAGVTQTPRYLIKTRGQQVTLSCSPISGHRSVSWYQQTPGQGLQFLFEYFSETQRNKGNFPGRFSGRQFSNSRSEMNVSTLELGDSALYLCASSPGQGYREQYFGPGTRLTVT.

The chain joins TRBV7-9 to TRBJ1-5, with 10 bases that match TRBD1. The CDR3 length is 18 residues. Germline CDR1 SEHNR, CDR2 FQNEAQ (reference sequence). After removal of 5 bases from V and 2 bases from J, the junction contained 12 bases not matched to a gene. The CDR3: CASSPTGGASGGNQPQHF. CDR3 coding DNA: TGTGCCAGCAGCCCGACAGGGGGCGCATCTGGCGGCAATCAGCCCCAGCATTTT.

This clone showed up just once. The V and J genes are TRBV5-1 and TRBJ2-7; 9 nucleotides match TRBD1. V dropped 4 bases and J dropped 5; count of bases not matched to a gene: 10. In germline, CDR1 is SGHRS, CDR2 YFSETQ. The CDR3 loop spans 15 amino acids. CDR3 coding DNA: TGCGCCAGCAGCGACCAAGGACAGGGGTTGAACGAGCAGTACTTC. This encodes CASSDQGQGLNEQYF.

The chain uses TRBV19 and TRBJ1-5; D is unresolved. Germline CDR1 and CDR2: LNHDA and SQIVND (reference sequence). The V gene lost 1 base and the J gene lost 0 bases, with 4 bases spanning the gap. This CDR3 region has 14 residues. The CDR3 sequence is CASSIAGSNQPQHF. The CDR3 nucleotides are TGTGCCAGTAGTATAGCAGGTAGCAATCAGCCCCAGCATTTT. Complete variable domain (other parts from reference TRBV19 and TRBJ1-5): DGGITQSPKYLFRKEGQNVTLSCEQNLNHDAMYWYRQDPGQGLRLIYYSQIVNDFQKGDIAEGYSVSREKKESFPLTVTSAQKNPTAFYLCASSIAGSNQPQHFGDGTRLSIL.